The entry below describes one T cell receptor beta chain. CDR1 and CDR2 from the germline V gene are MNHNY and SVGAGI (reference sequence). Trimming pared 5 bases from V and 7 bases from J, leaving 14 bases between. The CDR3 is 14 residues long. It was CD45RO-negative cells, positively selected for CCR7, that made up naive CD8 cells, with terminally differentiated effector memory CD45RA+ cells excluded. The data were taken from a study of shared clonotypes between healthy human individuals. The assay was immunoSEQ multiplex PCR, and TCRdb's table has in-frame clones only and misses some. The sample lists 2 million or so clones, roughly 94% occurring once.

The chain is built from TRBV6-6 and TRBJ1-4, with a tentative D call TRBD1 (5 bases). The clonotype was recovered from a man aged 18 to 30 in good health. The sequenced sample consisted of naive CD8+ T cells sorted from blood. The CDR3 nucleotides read TGTGCCAGCAGTCCAGGGCCGGTGGTTGAAAAACTGTTTTTT. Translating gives CASSPGPVVEKLFF.